This TCR beta chain was found in a study of cytomegalovirus exposure and HLA in healthy donors. Comment on this clone: What it binds is unknown.

Researchers ran the PCR with 60 Vbeta and 13 Jbeta primers. This table comes from immunoSEQ multiplex PCR, and its TCRdb copy is limited to in-frame clones, with some not included. The repertoire holds 150,000 to 180,000 clones, about 74% seen once, with 4% to 4.5% in the top ten. When sampled, the donors appeared nominally healthy, though they likely had unrecorded immune exposures. Overall study findings and caveats: Common viral pathogens (according to a later analysis) appeared linked to several of the most significant clusters. In an earlier analysis, about 87% or about 30%: the productive usage of most TCR beta V segments. The authors confirmed in vitro that a few CMV-associated chains were specific for CMV antigens.

Germline CDR1 GTSNPN, CDR2 SVGIG (reference sequence). The CDR3 is made up of 12 amino acids. Trimming left V 5 bases short and J 6 bases short, with 13 bases between. The chain couples TRBV30 to TRBJ1-1, with a weak D call TRBD1 (6 bases). The source of this sequence is a woman between 40 and 55 years old in good health and CMV-seronegative. Sequenced material: PBMCs. CDR3: CAWDIQGSEAFF. CDR3 coding DNA: TGTGCCTGGGACATACAGGGCTCTGAAGCTTTCTTT.